This T cell receptor beta chain was sequenced in a study of CD8 T cells in Susac syndrome. Between the trimmed V and J ends, which lost 1 base and 4 bases, there was a span of 7 bases. CDR3 length: 14 amino acids. An input of roughly 0.5 to 1 ug of RNA was subjected to reverse transcription using random hexamers. The CDR3 of TCR beta was amplified by immunoSEQ multiplex PCR across 54 Vbeta and 13 Jbeta. Each CDR3 protein is one row after TCRdb ran MiXCR on the immunoSEQ multiplex PCR reads. This table holds around 300,000 distinct CDR3 sequences, over 75% found once. Findings and caveats of the study: It was acknowledged in the study that the number of individuals who were included in its TCR sequencing and HLA analysis was relatively small.

Comment on this clonotype: Its antigen is not identified.

The sample consisted of CD8+ T cells from PBMCs. The genes are TRBV12-3 or TRBV12-4 and TRBJ1-4, with D unresolved. The receptor comes from a human donor with multiple sclerosis. DNA for the CDR3: TGTGCCAGCAGTTTAGTACGGGGTAATGAAAAACTGTTTTTT. Translated, it gives CASSLVRGNEKLFF.